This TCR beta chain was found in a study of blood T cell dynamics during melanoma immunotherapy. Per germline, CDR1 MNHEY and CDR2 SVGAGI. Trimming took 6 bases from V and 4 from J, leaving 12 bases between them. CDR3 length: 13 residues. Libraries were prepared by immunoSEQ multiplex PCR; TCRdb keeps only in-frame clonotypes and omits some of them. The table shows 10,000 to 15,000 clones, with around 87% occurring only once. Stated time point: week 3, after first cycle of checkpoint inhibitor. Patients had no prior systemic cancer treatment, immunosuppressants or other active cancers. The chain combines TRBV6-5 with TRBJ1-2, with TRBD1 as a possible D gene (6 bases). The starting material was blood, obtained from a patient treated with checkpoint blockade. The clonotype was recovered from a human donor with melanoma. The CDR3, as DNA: TGTGCCAGCAGGCCGACAGGACGCTATGGCTACACCTTC. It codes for CASRPTGRYGYTF.